This TCR beta chain was sequenced for a study of T cell responses to AZD1222 COVID-19 vaccine. Overall study results and limits: Baseline serology detected seropositivity in only six AZD1222 recipients.

To note about this clone: Its antigen is unidentified.

The CDR3 contains 11 residues. V lost 3 bases and J 12 bases, leaving 11 bases between the germline ends. Germline CDR1 reads LGHNT; CDR2 reads FRNRAP. Produced via immunoSEQ multiplex PCR; TCRdb's table is partial and in-frame only. Found here are approximately 140,000 clones, around nine tenths of them singletons; the top ten hold roughly 3.2%. The TCR sequence derives from an adult in good health. Sample: peripheral blood, taken on day 0 of AZD1222 vaccination. The chain has TRBV12-5 and TRBJ1-2, with D tentatively TRBD1 (5 bases). CDR3 coding DNA: TGTGCTAGTGGTTTACGACAGTCCCACACCTTC. It codes for CASGLRQSHTF.